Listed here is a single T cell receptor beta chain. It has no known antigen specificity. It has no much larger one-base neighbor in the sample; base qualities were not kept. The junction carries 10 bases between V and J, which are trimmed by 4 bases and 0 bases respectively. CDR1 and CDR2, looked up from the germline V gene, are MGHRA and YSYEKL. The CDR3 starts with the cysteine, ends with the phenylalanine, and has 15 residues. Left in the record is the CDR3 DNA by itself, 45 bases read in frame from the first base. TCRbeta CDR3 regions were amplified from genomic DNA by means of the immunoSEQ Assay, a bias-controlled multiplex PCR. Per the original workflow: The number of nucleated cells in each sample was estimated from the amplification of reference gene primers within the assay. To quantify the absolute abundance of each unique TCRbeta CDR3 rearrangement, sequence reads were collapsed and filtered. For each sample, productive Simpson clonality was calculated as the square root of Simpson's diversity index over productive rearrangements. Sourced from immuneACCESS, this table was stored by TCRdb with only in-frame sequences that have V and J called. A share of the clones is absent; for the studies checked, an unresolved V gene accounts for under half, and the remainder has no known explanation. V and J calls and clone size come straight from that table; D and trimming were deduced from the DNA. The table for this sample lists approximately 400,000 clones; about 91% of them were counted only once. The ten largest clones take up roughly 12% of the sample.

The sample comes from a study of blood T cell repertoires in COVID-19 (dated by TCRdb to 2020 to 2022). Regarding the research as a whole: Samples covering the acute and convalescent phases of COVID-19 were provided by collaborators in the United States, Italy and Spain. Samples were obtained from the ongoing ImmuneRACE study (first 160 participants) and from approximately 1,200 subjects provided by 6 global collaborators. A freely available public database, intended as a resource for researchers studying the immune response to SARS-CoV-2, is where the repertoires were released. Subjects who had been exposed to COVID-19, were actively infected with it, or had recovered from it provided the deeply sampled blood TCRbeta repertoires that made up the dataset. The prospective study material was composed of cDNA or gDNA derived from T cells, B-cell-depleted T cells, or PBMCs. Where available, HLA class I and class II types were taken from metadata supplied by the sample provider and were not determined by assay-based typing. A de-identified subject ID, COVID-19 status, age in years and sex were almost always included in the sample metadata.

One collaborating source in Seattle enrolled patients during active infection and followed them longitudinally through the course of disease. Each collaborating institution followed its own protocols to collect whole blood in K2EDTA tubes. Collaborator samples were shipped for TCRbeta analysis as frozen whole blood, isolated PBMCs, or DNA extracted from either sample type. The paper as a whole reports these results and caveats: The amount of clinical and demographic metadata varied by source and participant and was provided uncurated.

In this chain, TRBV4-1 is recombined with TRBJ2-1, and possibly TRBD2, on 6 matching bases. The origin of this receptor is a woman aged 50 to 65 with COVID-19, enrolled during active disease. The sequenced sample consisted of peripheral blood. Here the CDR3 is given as CASSRTAGSYNEQFF. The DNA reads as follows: TGCGCCAGCAGCCGCACAGCGGGCTCCTACAATGAGCAGTTCTTC.